One TCR beta chain is described in this entry. Using a J-beta primer mix together with a sample-barcoded 5' primer, a second PCR was run for roughly 6 to 12 cycles. MiXCR, applied by TCRdb to the 5' RACE reads, yields one record per CDR3 protein. This table holds approximately 600,000 distinct CDR3 sequences, 58% found once. The data originate from a study of blood T cells in healthy people across ages. The germline CDR1 and CDR2 sequences are LGHNA and YNFKEQ. The CDR3 is made up of 15 amino acids. Trimming stripped 0 bases from V and 1 base from J, with 9 bases between. Source material: blood. V gene TRBV4-2 combines with J gene TRBJ1-1; D call uncertain. This receptor was identified in a man in his 60s in good health. In nucleotides, the CDR3 is TGTGCCAGCAGCCAAGATTGGGCAGGGAACACTGAAGCTTTCTTT. Protein sequence: CASSQDWAGNTEAFF.